These 2 T cell receptor beta chains were all obtained from the same sample, sequenced in a study of T cell responses to AZD1222 COVID-19 vaccine. TCRdb's copy holds only in-frame clones and misses some; the assay was immunoSEQ multiplex PCR. The sample lists 130,000 or so clones, more than 80% occurring once. The sample in question was peripheral blood, obtained on day 0 of AZD1222 vaccination. The source of these receptors is an adult in good health.

The V and J genes are TRBV3-1 (or the pseudogene TRBV3-2) and TRBJ2-3, with TRBD1 matching 8 bases. Per the germline V gene, CDR1 is LGHDT and CDR2 is YNNKEL (reference sequence). V trimming: 2 bases; J trimming: 4 bases; junction bases outside the gene matches: 17. CDR3 length: 19 residues. DNA for the CDR3: TGTGCCAGCAGCCAAAGAAGACAGGGGCCAGTTACTGTCGCAGATACGCAGTATTTT. It translates to CASSQRRQGPVTVADTQYF.

The J gene is TRBJ1-3, the V gene TRBV18; TRBD1 agrees at 7 bases. CDR1 is KGHSH, CDR2 LQKENI, per germline. V shed 3 bases and J 4 bases; nucleotides not matched to a gene: 6. The CDR3 consists of 15 residues. The CDR3 sequence: CASSPIEGAGNTIYF. In nucleotides, the CDR3 is TGTGCCAGCTCACCGATAGAGGGGGCCGGAAACACCATATATTTT.